These 9 T cell receptor beta chains came from one sample sequenced in a study of precursors of human CD4 cytotoxic T cells. Sorted CD4+ central memory, effector memory, IL-7R-high TEMRA and IL-7R-negative TEMRA cells underwent bulk UMI sequencing. TCRdb independently ran MiXCR on the reads; one entry per CDR3 protein. The table has under 600 distinct CDR3 sequences, over 15% seen once. Material: memory CD4+ T cells from blood (PBMCs). Every receptor here comes from a human donor in good health.

This clonotype is categorized as large (0.1 to 1%). The chain joins TRBV30 to TRBJ1-1; possible D gene TRBD1, 6 bases. Germline CDR1 is GTSNPN and CDR2 is SVGIG (reference sequence). V gave up 3 bases and J gave up 1 base, with 15 bases separating them. This CDR3 has 15 residues. CDR3 sequence: CAWSPDSLGNTEAFF. Written as DNA, the CDR3 is TGTGCCTGGAGCCCGGACAGTTTGGGGAACACTGAAGCTTTCTTT.

Only a few counts were recorded for this clonotype. The V gene is TRBV15, the J gene TRBJ2-1, with TRBD2 identical over 12 bases. CDR1 and CDR2 from the germline V gene are LNHNV and YYDKDF (reference sequence). J lost 5 bases, V lost 1 base, and 6 bases had no gene match. This CDR3 has 17 amino acids. The DNA of the CDR3 is TGTGCCACCAGCAGAGCGCCCGGACTAGCGGGACACAATGAGCAGTTCTTC. Its translation: CATSRAPGLAGHNEQFF.

This clonotype is large (0.1 to 1%). Compared with germline, one end of the junction differs, possibly owing to a read error. This chain connects TRBV7-7 to TRBJ2-7; weak D call: TRBD2 (5 bases). The CDR3 is made up of 15 amino acids. Germline values: CDR1 SSHAT, CDR2 FNYEAQ (reference sequence). CDR3: CASSLALGSPYEQYF. The CDR3 bases are TGTGCTAGCAGCTTAGCGCTGGGGAGCCCCTACGAGCAGTACTTC.

By proportion, this clonotype is large. The chain carries TRBV20-1 and TRBJ1-6; a weak D match, TRBD1 (5 bases). V lost 3 bases to trimming and J lost 8 bases, with 14 bases between them. CDR1 and CDR2 from the germline V gene are DFQATT and SNEGSKA (reference sequence). The CDR3 consists of 14 residues. Written as DNA, the CDR3 is TGCAGTGCTAGTCTGGGGCAGGGAGATTCACCCCTCCACTTT. Amino acids: CSASLGQGDSPLHF.

In its sample, this clonotype ranks as large (0.1 to 1%). The chain links TRBV9 to TRBJ2-1; no definite D call. The CDR3 covers 13 residues. Germline CDR1 is SGDLS and CDR2 is YYNGEE. With 0 bases removed from V and 7 bases from J, the gap between germline ends came to 8 bases. In DNA, the CDR3 is TGTGCCAGCAGCGTAGGGATCTCAAATGAGCAGTTCTTC. It codes for CASSVGISNEQFF.

This clonotype is judged large (0.1 to 1%). The rearrangement links TRBV14 to TRBJ2-1; the D gene is possibly TRBD1 (5 bases). The V gene's germline CDR1 is SGHDN and CDR2 FVKESK. This CDR3 is 16 amino acids long. Trimming removed 4 bases at V and 1 base at J, with 14 bases between. The CDR3: CASSPFWGQSYNEQFF. The CDR3, as DNA: TGTGCCAGCAGCCCATTTTGGGGCCAGTCCTACAATGAGCAGTTCTTC.

This clonotype has more than one count but fewer than ten. The chain employs TRBV30 and TRBJ2-1; no clear D. The CDR3 sequence is 14 residues long. V dropped 1 base and J dropped 2 bases, with 9 bases sitting between them. Germline CDR1 GTSNPN, CDR2 SVGIG (reference sequence). CDR3 bases: TGTGCCTGGAGTGAAATCGGTCCCTACAATGAGCAGTTCTTC. It specifies CAWSEIGPYNEQFF.

V usage is TRBV19 and J usage is TRBJ1-5; D is ambiguous. In germline, CDR1 is LNHDA, CDR2 SQIVND (reference sequence). The CDR3 is 12 residues long. V lost 2 bases, J lost 5 bases, and 4 bases lay in between. Written as DNA, the CDR3 is TGTGCCAGTAGTATAAGGTATCAGCCCCAGCATTTT. Amino acid sequence: CASSIRYQPQHF.

V and J are TRBV28 and TRBJ2-7; TRBD2 agrees at 10 bases. The CDR3 consists of 15 residues. After removal of 3 bases from V and 3 bases from J, the junction contained 5 bases not matched to a gene. CDR1 and CDR2 (germline): MDHEN, SYDVKM. The CDR3: CASSFPSGRDYEQYF. The CDR3 DNA follows: TGTGCCAGCAGTTTCCCCAGCGGGAGGGACTACGAGCAGTACTTC.